This TCR beta chain derives from a study of neurological immune-mediated disorders. Germline V gene sequence: CDR1 KGHDR, CDR2 SFDVKD. The CDR3 has 15 residues. V lost 4 bases and J lost 2, with 13 bases in between. TCRdb reprocessed the 5' RACE reads via MiXCR and lists one record per CDR3 protein. The table lists about 95,000 distinct CDR3 sequences, roughly 3.5% of them singletons. This clonotype was counted at least ten times. The chain carries TRBV24-1 and TRBJ2-5; a weak D match, TRBD1 (6 bases). The sample consisted of PBMCs. This receptor was identified in a woman aged 18-29 years with multiple sclerosis. CDR3 sequence (DNA): TGTGCCACCAGTGACCCTGACGGACAGCAAGAGACCCAGTACTTC. Protein product: CATSDPDGQQETQYF.